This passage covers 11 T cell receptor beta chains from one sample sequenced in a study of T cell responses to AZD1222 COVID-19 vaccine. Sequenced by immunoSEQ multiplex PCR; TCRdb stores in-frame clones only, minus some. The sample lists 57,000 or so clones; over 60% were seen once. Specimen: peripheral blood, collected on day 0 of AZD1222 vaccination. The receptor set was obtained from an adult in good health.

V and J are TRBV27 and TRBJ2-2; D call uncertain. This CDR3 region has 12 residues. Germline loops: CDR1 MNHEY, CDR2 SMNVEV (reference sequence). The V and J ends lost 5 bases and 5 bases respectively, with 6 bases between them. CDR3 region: CASSPDTGELFF. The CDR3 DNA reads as TGTGCCAGCAGTCCCGATACCGGGGAGCTGTTTTTT.

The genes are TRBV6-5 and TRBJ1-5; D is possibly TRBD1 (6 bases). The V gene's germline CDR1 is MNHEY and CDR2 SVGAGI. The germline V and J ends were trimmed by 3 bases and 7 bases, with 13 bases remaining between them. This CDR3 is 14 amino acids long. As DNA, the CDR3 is TGTGCCAGCAGTTATGGCAGGGGAAACCAGCCCCAGCATTTT. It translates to CASSYGRGNQPQHF.

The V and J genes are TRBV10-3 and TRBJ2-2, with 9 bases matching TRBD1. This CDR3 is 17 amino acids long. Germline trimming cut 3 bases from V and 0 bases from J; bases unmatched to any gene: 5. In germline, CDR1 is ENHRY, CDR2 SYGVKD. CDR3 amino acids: CAISERTGVANTGELFF. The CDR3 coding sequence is TGTGCCATCAGTGAACGGACAGGGGTCGCGAACACCGGGGAGCTGTTTTTT.

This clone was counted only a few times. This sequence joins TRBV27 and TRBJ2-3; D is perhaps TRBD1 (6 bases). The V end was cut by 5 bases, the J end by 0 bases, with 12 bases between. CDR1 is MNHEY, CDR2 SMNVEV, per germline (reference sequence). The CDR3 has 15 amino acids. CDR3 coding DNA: TGTGCCAGCAGTCCCCGGACAGTTAGCACAGATACGCAGTATTTT. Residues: CASSPRTVSTDTQYF.

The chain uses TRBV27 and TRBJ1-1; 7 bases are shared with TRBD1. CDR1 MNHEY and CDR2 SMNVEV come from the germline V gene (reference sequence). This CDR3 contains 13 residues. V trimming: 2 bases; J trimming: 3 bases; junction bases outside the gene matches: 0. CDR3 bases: TGTGCCAGCAGTTTAGACAGGGACACTGAAGCTTTCTTT. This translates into CASSLDRDTEAFF.

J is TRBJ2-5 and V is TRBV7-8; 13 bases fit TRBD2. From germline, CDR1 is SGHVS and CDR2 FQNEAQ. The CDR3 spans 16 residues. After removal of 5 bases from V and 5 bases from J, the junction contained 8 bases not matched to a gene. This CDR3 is CASSLTSGGGAETQYF. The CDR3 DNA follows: TGTGCCAGCAGCCTCACTAGCGGGGGGGGAGCTGAGACCCAGTACTTC.

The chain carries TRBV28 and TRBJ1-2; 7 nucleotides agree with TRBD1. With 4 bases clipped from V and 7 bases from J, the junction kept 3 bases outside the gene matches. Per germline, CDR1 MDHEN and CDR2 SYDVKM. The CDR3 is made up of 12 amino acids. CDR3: CASSSNRGGYTF. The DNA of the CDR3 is TGTGCCAGCAGTTCGAACAGGGGTGGCTACACCTTC.

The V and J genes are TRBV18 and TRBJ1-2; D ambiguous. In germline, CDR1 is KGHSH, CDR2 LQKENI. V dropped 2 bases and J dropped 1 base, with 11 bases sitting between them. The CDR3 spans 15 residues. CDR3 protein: CASSPVEDVNYGYTF. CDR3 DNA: TGTGCCAGCTCACCAGTAGAGGATGTTAACTATGGCTACACCTTC.

This CDR3 is CAWRGGSYEQYF. The CDR3 DNA sequence: TGTGCCTGGAGGGGGGGGTCGTACGAGCAGTACTTC. The chain combines TRBV30 with TRBJ2-7; 7 positions match TRBD2. The trim removed 3 bases at V and 4 bases at J, leaving 3 bases unmatched. Germline CDR1 is GTSNPN and CDR2 is SVGIG (reference sequence). The CDR3 has 12 amino acids.

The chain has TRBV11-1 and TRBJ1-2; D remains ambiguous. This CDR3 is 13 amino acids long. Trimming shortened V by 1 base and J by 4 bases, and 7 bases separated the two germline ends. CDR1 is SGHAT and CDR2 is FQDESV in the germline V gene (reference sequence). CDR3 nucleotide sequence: TGTGCCAGCAGCTTAGACGCCACCTATGGCTACACCTTC. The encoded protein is CASSLDATYGYTF.

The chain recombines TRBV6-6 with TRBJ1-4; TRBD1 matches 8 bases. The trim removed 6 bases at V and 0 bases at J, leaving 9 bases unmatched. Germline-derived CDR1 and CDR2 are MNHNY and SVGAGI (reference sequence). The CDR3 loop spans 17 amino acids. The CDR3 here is CASRRQGSAATNEKLFF. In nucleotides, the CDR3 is TGTGCCAGCAGACGACAGGGGAGCGCCGCAACTAATGAAAAACTGTTTTTT.